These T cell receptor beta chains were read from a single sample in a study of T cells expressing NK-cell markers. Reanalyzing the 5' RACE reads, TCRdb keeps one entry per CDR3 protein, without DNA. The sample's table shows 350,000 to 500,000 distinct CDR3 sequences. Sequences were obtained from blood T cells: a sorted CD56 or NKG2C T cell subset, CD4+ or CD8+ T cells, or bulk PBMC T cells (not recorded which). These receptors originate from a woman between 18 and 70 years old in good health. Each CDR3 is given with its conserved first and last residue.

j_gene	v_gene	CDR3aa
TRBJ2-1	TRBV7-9	CASSGQDNEQFF
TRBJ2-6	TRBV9	CASRMAGANVLTF
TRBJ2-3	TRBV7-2	CASSFPTSGGAKDTQYF
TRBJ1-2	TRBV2	CASSRDRGPADYGYTF
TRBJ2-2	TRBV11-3	CASSRTRYSGELFF
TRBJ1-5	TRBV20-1	CSARGPEGGGNQPQHF
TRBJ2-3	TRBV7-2	CASSPWGADTQYF
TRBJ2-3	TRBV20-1	CSASSLRSTDTQYF
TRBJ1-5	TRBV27	CASSLSGSTGYNQPQHF
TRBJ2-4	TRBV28	CASTSQDGNIQYF
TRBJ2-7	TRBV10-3	CAISSSLAGASYEQYF
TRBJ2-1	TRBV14	CASSPGALSYNEQFF
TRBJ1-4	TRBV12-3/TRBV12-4	CASSLDRNEKLFF
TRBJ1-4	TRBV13	CASSQGIGVNEKLFF
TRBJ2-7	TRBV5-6	CASSLKGSNEQYF
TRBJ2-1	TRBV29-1	CSVEDPGSGHYNEQFF
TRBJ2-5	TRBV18	CASSPLSSETQYF
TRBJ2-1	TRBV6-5	CASSYAGNNEQFF
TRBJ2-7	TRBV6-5	CASSYTHRDSTYEQYF
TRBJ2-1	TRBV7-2	CASSLNSMGNEQFF
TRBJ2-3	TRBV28	CASSLQRLASDTQYF
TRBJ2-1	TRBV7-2	CASSLDGTGRYNEQFF
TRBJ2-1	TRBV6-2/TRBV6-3	CASSWTGYNEQFF
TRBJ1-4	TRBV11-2	CASSGVINEKLFF
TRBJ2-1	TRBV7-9	CASSSAWGLLDEQFF
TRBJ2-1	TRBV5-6	CASSLATGLTYNEQFF
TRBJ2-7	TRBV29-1	CSVALSYEQYF
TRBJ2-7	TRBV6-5	CASSYSGNRSGNFGQYF
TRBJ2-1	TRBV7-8	CASSSEGFEQFF
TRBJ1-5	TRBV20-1	CSARGRMGNQPQHF
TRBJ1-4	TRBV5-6	CASSLRRGEKLFF
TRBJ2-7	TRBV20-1	CSARAELYEQYF
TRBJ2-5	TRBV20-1	CSATGSQETQYF